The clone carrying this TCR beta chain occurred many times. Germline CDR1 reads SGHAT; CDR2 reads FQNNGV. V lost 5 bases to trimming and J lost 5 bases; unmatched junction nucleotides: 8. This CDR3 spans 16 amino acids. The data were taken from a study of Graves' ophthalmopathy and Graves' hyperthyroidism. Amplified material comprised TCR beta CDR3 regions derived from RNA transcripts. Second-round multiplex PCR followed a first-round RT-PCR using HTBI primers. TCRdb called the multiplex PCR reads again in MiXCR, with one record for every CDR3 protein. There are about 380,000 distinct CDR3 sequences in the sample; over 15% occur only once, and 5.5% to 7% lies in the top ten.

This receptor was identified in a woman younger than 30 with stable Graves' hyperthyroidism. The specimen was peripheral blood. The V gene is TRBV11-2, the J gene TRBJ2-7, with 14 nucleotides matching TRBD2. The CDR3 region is CASSRTSGGRSHEQYF. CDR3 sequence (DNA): TGTGCCAGCAGCCGGACTAGCGGGGGGCGTAGCCACGAGCAGTACTTC.